Reported below is one T cell receptor (beta chain). Its target is unknown. The identical CDR3 is also encoded by other nucleotide sequences in the sample. At the deep level, the assay was run. Method: immunoSEQ multiplex PCR; TCRdb's copy keeps in-frame clones and lacks some. The data show about 530,000 clones, roughly 79% seen once. The trim removed 0 bases at V and 5 bases at J, leaving 6 bases unmatched. Germline V gene lookup returns CDR1 SGHRS and CDR2 YFSETQ. The CDR3 runs to 15 residues. The data were obtained in a study of shared clonotypes between healthy human individuals. Regarding the study as a whole: Clonotype sharing across donors was expected to vary with sequencing depth.

The sample consisted of PBMCs. The chain uses TRBV5-1 and TRBJ2-5; 8 positions agree with TRBD2. This TCR came from a woman between 35 and 50 years old in good health. Some clones in this sample may be carry-over from other donors' samples. The CDR3 nucleotides are TGCGCCAGCAGCTTGGCCGGACTAGCAGAGGAGACCCAGTACTTC. Translating gives CASSLAGLAEETQYF. The variable domain in full, completed from reference TRBV5-1 and TRBJ2-5, reads KAGVTQTPRYLIKTRGQQVTLSCSPISGHRSVSWYQQTPGQGLQFLFEYFSETQRNKGNFPGRFSGRQFSNSRSEMNVSTLELGDSALYLCASSLAGLAEETQYFGPGTRLLVL.